The sequence of this TCR beta chain was determined in a study of blood T cell repertoires in COVID-19. In the study overall: COVID-19 samples collected from the United States, Italy and Spain covered acute and convalescent phases.

Source study methods: Amplification with reference gene primers provided the estimates of nucleated cell counts. Data came from immunoSEQ multiplex PCR; TCRdb stores just in-frame clones and leaves some out. That table is the source of V, J and clone size, and D and trimming were worked out from the DNA. The top ten hold about 2.9% of the sample, which has 200,000 to 250,000 clones, around nine tenths seen once. V was cut by 1 base and J by 4 bases, with 16 bases left in between. The CDR3 is 17 amino acids. Germline values: CDR1 KGHSH, CDR2 LQKENI. The sequence was obtained from a man in his 60s with acute or convalescent COVID-19. Sequences were obtained from peripheral blood. The chain links TRBV18 to TRBJ2-2, with a possible D match to TRBD1 (7 bases). CDR3 coding DNA: TGTGCCAGCTCACCACGGGCAGGAGGGGGCGGCACCGGGGAGCTGTTTTTT. Residues: CASSPRAGGGGTGELFF. Full variable domain (outside the CDR3, taken from reference TRBV18 and TRBJ2-2): NAGVMQNPRHLVRRRGQEARLRCSPMKGHSHVYWYRQLPEEGLKFMVYLQKENIIDESGMPKERFSAEFPKEGPSILRIQQVVRGDSAAYFCASSPRAGGGGTGELFFGEGSRLTVL.